These 15 T cell receptor beta chains originate from one sample sequenced in a study of cytomegalovirus exposure and HLA in healthy donors. The PCR employed 60 Vbeta primers together with 13 Jbeta primers. Here immunoSEQ multiplex PCR was the method, and the copy in TCRdb shows in-frame clones only, minus some. The sample contains 80,000 to 100,000 clones, about 78% of which appear only once. Input material: PBMCs. Every receptor here comes from a man aged 40-55 years in good health and CMV-seronegative.

The V gene is TRBV6-1, the J gene TRBJ2-3, with a possible D match to TRBD1 (6 bases). The CDR3 has 15 residues. In germline, CDR1 is MNHNS, CDR2 SASEGT. Trimming removed 4 bases from V and 2 bases from J, with 13 bases in between. This CDR3 is CASSGAGAITDTQYF. CDR3 coding DNA: TGTGCCAGCAGTGGAGCAGGGGCGATCACAGATACGCAGTATTTT.

This chain links TRBV5-6 with TRBJ2-3; possible D gene TRBD2, 5 bases. V was trimmed by 4 bases and J by 5 bases, leaving 17 bases between them. This CDR3 spans 15 amino acids. From germline, CDR1 is SGHDT and CDR2 YYEEEE. The CDR3 nucleotides read TGTGCCAGCAGCGTGGCGGGTCTAGAAGGAGATACGCAGTATTTT. It is translated as CASSVAGLEGDTQYF.

The V and J genes are TRBV11-3 and TRBJ2-1; D gene uncertain. From germline, CDR1 is SGHNT and CDR2 YENEEA. This CDR3 has 15 residues. V lost 0 bases, J lost 0 bases, and 6 bases lay in between. This CDR3 is CASSLDPSSYNEQFF. The CDR3 DNA reads as TGTGCCAGCAGCTTAGACCCGAGCTCCTACAATGAGCAGTTCTTC.

The table lists this clone with a count of one. The chain is built from TRBV5-1 and TRBJ2-5; 7 bases match TRBD2. Germline values: CDR1 SGHRS, CDR2 YFSETQ. This CDR3 comprises 16 residues. Trimming cost V 0 bases and J 3 bases; bases outside gene matches: 8. DNA of the CDR3: TGCGCCAGCAGCTTGGAACAGGCAGGGAGGGAAGAGACCCAGTACTTC. Its translation is CASSLEQAGREETQYF.

This clone was counted a few times. The chain uses TRBV7-9 and TRBJ1-1, with 8 bases that match TRBD1. J lost 1 base, V lost 5 bases, and 0 bases had no gene match. Per the germline V gene, CDR1 is SEHNR and CDR2 is FQNEAQ (reference sequence). This CDR3 contains 13 residues. In DNA, the CDR3 is TGTGCCAGCAGCGGACAGGGGAACACTGAAGCTTTCTTT. Translating it yields CASSGQGNTEAFF.

This sequence joins TRBV11-2 and TRBJ2-1; the match to TRBD2 covers 13 bases. The CDR3 is made up of 18 amino acids. The trim removed 4 bases at V and 0 bases at J, leaving 6 bases unmatched. Germline CDR1 reads SGHAT; CDR2 reads FQNNGV. CDR3 sequence reads: CASSSRTSGGGSYNEQFF. The CDR3 DNA follows: TGTGCCAGCAGCTCCCGGACTAGCGGGGGAGGCTCCTACAATGAGCAGTTCTTC.

The V gene is TRBV28, the J gene TRBJ1-1; no reliable D call. CDR1 MDHEN and CDR2 SYDVKM come from the germline V gene. Trimming removed 3 bases from V and 11 bases from J, with 13 bases in between. This CDR3 has 12 amino acids. CDR3 protein: CASSFSSVHAFF. The CDR3 DNA reads as TGTGCCAGCAGTTTCTCATCAGTCCACGCTTTCTTT. The variable domain in full, completed from reference TRBV28 and TRBJ1-1, reads DVKVTQSSRYLVKRTGEKVFLECVQDMDHENMFWYRQDPGLGLRLIYFSYDVKMKEKGDIPEGYSVSREKKERFSLILESASTNQTSMYLCASSFSSVHAFFGQGTRLTVV.

This rearrangement joins TRBV4-1 to TRBJ1-1, with D hard to call. CDR1 is MGHRA, CDR2 YSYEKL, per germline. The CDR3 consists of 13 residues. Trimming pared 1 base from V and 1 base from J, leaving 4 bases between. CDR3 bases: TGCGCCAGCAGCCAAGGGAGGAACACTGAAGCTTTCTTT. It translates to CASSQGRNTEAFF.

This clone was seen a single time. The chain links TRBV19 to TRBJ1-1; 8 positions agree with TRBD1. Germline trimming cut 5 bases from V and 4 bases from J; bases unmatched to any gene: 12. CDR1 and CDR2 from the germline V gene are LNHDA and SQIVND (reference sequence). There are 16 residues in the CDR3. This CDR3 reads CASSEPRGPSTTEAFF. For the CDR3, the DNA is TGTGCCAGTAGTGAACCCAGGGGGCCCTCTACCACTGAAGCTTTCTTT.

The rearrangement uses TRBV6-6 and TRBJ2-7, with TRBD2 identical over 9 bases. The CDR3 loop spans 13 amino acids. Germline-derived CDR1 and CDR2 are MNHNY and SVGAGI (reference sequence). Germline trimming cut 11 bases from V and 5 bases from J; bases unmatched to any gene: 10. CDR3 nucleotides: TGTGCCGCAAGGACTAGCGCTCGGGACGAGCAGTACTTC. Encoded protein: CAARTSARDEQYF.

This clone appeared a few times. This sequence joins TRBV5-4 and TRBJ1-1; weak D call: TRBD1 (5 bases). Trimming removed 7 bases at V and 4 bases at J, with 11 bases between. The CDR3 is made up of 12 amino acids. The V gene's germline CDR1 is SGHNT and CDR2 YYREEE (reference sequence). The CDR3 reads CASGVQGTEAFF. The CDR3 nucleotides are TGTGCCAGCGGAGTCCAGGGCACTGAAGCTTTCTTT.

V is TRBV28 and J is TRBJ2-7, with unresolved D. Germline lookup yields CDR1 MDHEN and CDR2 SYDVKM. Trimming shortened V by 2 bases and J by 6 bases, and 14 bases separated the two germline ends. The CDR3 length is 14 residues. CDR3 residues: CASSLLYTRSEQYF. In DNA, the CDR3 is TGTGCCAGCAGTTTACTTTATACCCGCAGCGAGCAGTACTTC.

The chain employs TRBV4-2 and TRBJ2-1, with TRBD2 identical over 13 bases. The CDR3 length is 16 residues. Germline-derived CDR1 and CDR2 are LGHNA and YNFKEQ. V lost 5 bases, J lost 9 bases, and 10 bases stayed unmatched. The chain's CDR3 is CASSVSPRLAGGEQFF. The CDR3 nucleotides are TGTGCCAGCAGCGTAAGCCCCCGACTAGCGGGAGGTGAGCAGTTCTTC.

The chain has TRBV7-6 and TRBJ1-2; 7 bases match TRBD1. V gave up 5 bases and J gave up 8 bases; unmatched junction bases: 5. The CDR3 has 12 residues. Germline loops: CDR1 SGHVS, CDR2 FNYEAQ. The CDR3 sequence is CASSQTGFGYTF. Here the CDR3 DNA reads TGTGCCAGCAGCCAGACAGGGTTCGGCTACACCTTC. Together with reference TRBV7-6 and TRBJ1-2, the CDR3 gives the full variable domain: GAGVSQSPRYKVTKRGQDVALRCDPISGHVSLYWYRQALGQGPEFLTYFNYEAQQDKSGLPNDRFSAERPEGSISTLTIQRTEQRDSAMYRCASSQTGFGYTFGSGTRLTVV.

The chain combines TRBV10-2 with TRBJ1-2; D not certain. V lost 7 bases and J lost 4, with 13 bases in between. CDR1 WSHSY and CDR2 SAAADI come from the germline V gene. CDR3 length equals 13 residues. CDR3 in amino acids: CASTLDTSYGYTF. The CDR3 coding sequence is TGCGCCAGCACCCTTGACACCTCCTATGGCTACACCTTC.